Each of the 3 T cell receptor beta chains below was sequenced from the same sample in a study of blood T cell repertoires in COVID-19. Here immunoSEQ multiplex PCR was the method, and the copy in TCRdb shows in-frame clones only, minus some. Of fewer than 250,000 clones listed, roughly 85% are singletons. Source material: PBMCs or T cells enriched from blood (not recorded which). These receptors originate from a man aged 30 to 39 who had recovered from COVID-19.

The gene calls are TRBV10-3 and TRBJ2-5, with a weak D call TRBD2 (5 bases). The V gene lost 3 bases and the J gene lost 5 bases, with 13 bases spanning the gap. The CDR3 loop spans 14 amino acids. CDR1 is ENHRY and CDR2 is SYGVKD in the germline V gene. The CDR3 loop is CAISDGVLGETQYF. CDR3 nucleotide sequence: TGTGCCATCAGTGACGGGGTTTTGGGGGAGACCCAGTACTTC.

The chain is built from TRBV10-2 and TRBJ1-1; D is unclear. Trimming removed 7 bases from V and 4 bases from J, with 19 bases in between. The CDR3 runs 15 residues. The germline V gene has CDR1 WSHSY and CDR2 SAAADI. CDR3 DNA sequence: TGCGCCAGCATCTCACACCTACTATCGTTCACTGAAGCTTTCTTT. The encoded protein is CASISHLLSFTEAFF.

J is TRBJ2-5 and V is TRBV3-1 (or the pseudogene TRBV3-2); TRBD2 matches at 11 bases. Germline V CDR1 and CDR2: LGHDT, YNNKEL (reference sequence). V lost 0 bases and J lost 1; bases outside the gene matches: 4. CDR3 size: 17 residues. CDR3 nucleotides: TGTGCCAGCAGCCAAGATTTAGGACTAGCGGGCCAAGAGACCCAGTACTTC. The encoded protein is CASSQDLGLAGQETQYF.